This T cell receptor (beta chain) was retrieved from a study of CD8 T cells in Susac syndrome. About 0.5 to 1 ug RNA was reverse transcribed with random hexamers. One entry per CDR3 protein results from TCRdb running MiXCR on the immunoSEQ multiplex PCR reads. The data contain about 150,000 distinct CDR3 sequences, roughly 95% of them singletons. Comment on this clonotype: Its antigen is currently unknown.

Study observations and caveats: The study's TCR sequencing and HLA analysis covered a relatively small number of individuals, and the study acknowledged this.

Germline values: CDR1 MNHNY, CDR2 SVGAGI (reference sequence). CDR3 size: 15 residues. V dropped 5 bases and J dropped 1 base, with 14 bases sitting between them. The sequenced sample consisted of CD8+ T cells from PBMCs. The TCR was taken from a human donor with multiple sclerosis. This rearrangement joins TRBV6-6 to TRBJ2-5; tentatively, D is TRBD2 (6 bases). The CDR3 DNA sequence: TGTGCCAGCAGTCCACTAAGGAGGGCCCAAGAGACCCAGTACTTC. Its protein product is CASSPLRRAQETQYF.